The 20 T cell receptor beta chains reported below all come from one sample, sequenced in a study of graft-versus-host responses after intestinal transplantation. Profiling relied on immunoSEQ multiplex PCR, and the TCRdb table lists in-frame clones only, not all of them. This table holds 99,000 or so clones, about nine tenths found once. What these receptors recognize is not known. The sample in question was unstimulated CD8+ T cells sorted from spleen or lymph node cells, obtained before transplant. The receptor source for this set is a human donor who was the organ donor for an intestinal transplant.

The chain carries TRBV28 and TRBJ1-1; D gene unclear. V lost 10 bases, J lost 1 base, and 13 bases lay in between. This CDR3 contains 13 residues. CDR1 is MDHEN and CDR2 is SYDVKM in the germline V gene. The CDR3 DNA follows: TGTGCCACCGTAGACATAGAGAACACTGAAGCTTTCTTT. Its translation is CATVDIENTEAFF.

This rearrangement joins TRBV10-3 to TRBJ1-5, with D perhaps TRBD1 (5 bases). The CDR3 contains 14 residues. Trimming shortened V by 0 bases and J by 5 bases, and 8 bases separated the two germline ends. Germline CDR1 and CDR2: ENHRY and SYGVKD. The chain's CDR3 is CAISESGGDQPQHF. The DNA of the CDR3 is TGTGCCATCAGTGAGTCGGGGGGAGATCAGCCCCAGCATTTT.

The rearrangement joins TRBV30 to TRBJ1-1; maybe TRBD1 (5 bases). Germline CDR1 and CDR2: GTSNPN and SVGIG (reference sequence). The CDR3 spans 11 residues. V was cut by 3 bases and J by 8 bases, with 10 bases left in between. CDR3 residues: CAWRGGTEAFF. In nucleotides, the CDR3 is TGTGCCTGGAGGGGAGGGACCGAAGCTTTCTTT.

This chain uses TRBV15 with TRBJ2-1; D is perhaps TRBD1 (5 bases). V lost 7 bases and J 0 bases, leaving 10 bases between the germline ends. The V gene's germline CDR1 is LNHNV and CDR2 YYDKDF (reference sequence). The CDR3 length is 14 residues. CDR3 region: CATTDSSSYNEQFF. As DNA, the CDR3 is TGTGCCACCACTGACAGCAGCTCCTACAATGAGCAGTTCTTC.

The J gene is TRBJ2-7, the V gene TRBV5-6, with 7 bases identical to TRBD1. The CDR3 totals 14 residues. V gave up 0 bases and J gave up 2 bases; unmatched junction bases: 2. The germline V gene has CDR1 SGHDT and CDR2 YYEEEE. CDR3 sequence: CASSLGTGPYEQYF. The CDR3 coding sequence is TGTGCCAGCAGCTTGGGGACAGGACCCTACGAGCAGTACTTC.

The CDR3 loop is CASSLLPGVGTEAFF. The CDR3 nucleotides read TGTGCCAGCAGCTTACTCCCGGGGGTCGGAACTGAAGCTTTCTTT. The chain has TRBV7-9 and TRBJ1-1, with D possibly TRBD1 on 5 matching bases. The CDR3 length is 15 residues. The V and J ends lost 2 bases and 5 bases respectively, with 15 bases between them. Germline CDR1 and CDR2: SEHNR and FQNEAQ (reference sequence).

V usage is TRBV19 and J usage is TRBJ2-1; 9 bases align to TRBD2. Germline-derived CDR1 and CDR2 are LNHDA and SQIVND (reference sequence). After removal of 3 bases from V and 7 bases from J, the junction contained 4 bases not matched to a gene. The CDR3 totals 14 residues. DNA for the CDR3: TGTGCCAGTAGTATGGGGCTAGCGGGGAATGAGCAGTTCTTC. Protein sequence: CASSMGLAGNEQFF.

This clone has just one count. CDR3 region: CASSESTDRVYGYTF. As DNA, the CDR3 is TGCGCCAGCAGTGAGTCGACAGACAGGGTGTACGGCTACACCTTC. The rearrangement links TRBV10-1 to TRBJ1-2; 7 nucleotides line up with TRBD1. The CDR3 has 15 amino acids. With 0 bases clipped from V and 8 bases from J, the junction kept 9 bases outside the gene matches. Germline values: CDR1 WNHNN, CDR2 SYGVQD (reference sequence).

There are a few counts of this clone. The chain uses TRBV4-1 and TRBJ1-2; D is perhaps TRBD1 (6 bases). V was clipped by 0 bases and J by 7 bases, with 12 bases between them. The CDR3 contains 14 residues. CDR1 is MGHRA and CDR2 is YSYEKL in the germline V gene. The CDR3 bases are TGCGCCAGCAGCCAAGAGGGACAACGGGGTGGCTACACCTTC. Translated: CASSQEGQRGGYTF.

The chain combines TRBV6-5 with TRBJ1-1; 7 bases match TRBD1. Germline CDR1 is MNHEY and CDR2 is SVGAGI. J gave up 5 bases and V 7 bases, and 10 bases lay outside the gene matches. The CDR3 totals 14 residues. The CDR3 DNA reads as TGTGCCAGCACCGGAAACAGGGGTCTGACTGAAGCTTTCTTT. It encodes CASTGNRGLTEAFF.

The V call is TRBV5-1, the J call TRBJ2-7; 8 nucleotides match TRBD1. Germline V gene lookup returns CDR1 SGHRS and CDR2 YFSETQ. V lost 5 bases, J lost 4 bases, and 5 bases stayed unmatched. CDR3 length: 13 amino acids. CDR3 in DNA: TGCGCCAGCAGACTGGGACAGGAGTACGAGCAGTACTTC. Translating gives CASRLGQEYEQYF.

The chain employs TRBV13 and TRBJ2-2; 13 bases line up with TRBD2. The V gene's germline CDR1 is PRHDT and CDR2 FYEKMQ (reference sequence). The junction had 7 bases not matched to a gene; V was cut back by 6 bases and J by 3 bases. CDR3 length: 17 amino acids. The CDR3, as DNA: TGTGCCAGCAGTCGGACTAGCGGGGGTCCCTACACCGGGGAGCTGTTTTTT. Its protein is CASSRTSGGPYTGELFF.

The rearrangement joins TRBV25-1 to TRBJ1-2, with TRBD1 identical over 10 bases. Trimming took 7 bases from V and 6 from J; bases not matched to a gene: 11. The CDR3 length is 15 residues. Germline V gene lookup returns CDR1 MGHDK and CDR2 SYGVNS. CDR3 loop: CASKDPDRGRNGYTF. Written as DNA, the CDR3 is TGTGCCAGCAAGGACCCAGACAGGGGGCGGAATGGCTACACCTTC.

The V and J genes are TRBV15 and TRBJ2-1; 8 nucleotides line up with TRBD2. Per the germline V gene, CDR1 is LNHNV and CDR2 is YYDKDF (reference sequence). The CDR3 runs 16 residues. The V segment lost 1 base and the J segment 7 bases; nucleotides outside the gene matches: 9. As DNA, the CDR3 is TGTGCCACCAGCAGAGTTGCGGGGGGACTTTTTAATGAGCAGTTCTTC. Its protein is CATSRVAGGLFNEQFF.

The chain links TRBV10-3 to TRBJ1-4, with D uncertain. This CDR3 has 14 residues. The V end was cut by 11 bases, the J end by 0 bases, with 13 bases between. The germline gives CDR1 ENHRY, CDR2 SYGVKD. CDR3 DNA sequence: TGTGCCTCCTGCAGCGGATCAACTAATGAAAAACTGTTTTTT. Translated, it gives CASCSGSTNEKLFF.

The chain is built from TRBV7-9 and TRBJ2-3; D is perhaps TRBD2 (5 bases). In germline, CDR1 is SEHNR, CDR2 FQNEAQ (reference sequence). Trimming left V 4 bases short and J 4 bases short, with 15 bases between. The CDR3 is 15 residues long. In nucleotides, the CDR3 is TGTGCCAGCAGCTCAGGATGGGAGCGTTCAGATACGCAGTATTTT. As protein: CASSSGWERSDTQYF.

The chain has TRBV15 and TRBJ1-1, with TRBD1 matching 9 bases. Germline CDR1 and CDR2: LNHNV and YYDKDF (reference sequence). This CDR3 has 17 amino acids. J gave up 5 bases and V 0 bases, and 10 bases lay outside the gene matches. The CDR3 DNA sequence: TGTGCCACCAGCAGAGAGGGGACAGGGTTTTTTGGGACTGAAGCTTTCTTT. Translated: CATSREGTGFFGTEAFF. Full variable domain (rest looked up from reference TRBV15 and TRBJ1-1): DAMVIQNPRYQVTQFGKPVTLSCSQTLNHNVMYWYQQKSSQAPKLLFHYYDKDFNNEADTPDNFQSRRPNTSFCFLDIRSPGLGDTAMYLCATSREGTGFFGTEAFFGQGTRLTVV.

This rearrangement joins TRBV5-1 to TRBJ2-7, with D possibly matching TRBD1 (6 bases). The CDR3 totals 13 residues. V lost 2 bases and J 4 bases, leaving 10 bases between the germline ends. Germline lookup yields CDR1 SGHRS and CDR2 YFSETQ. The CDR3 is CASSFWTAYEQYF. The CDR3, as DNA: TGCGCCAGCAGCTTTTGGACAGCATACGAGCAGTACTTC. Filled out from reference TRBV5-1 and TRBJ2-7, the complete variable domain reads KAGVTQTPRYLIKTRGQQVTLSCSPISGHRSVSWYQQTPGQGLQFLFEYFSETQRNKGNFPGRFSGRQFSNSRSEMNVSTLELGDSALYLCASSFWTAYEQYFGPGTRLTVT.

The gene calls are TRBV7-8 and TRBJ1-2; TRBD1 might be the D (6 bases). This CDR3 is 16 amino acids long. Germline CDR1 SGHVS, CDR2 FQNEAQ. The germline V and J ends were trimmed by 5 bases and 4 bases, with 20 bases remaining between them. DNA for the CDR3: TGTGCCAGCAGCCACCCGTCGACAGGTCCCAGCTATGGCTACACCTTC. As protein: CASSHPSTGPSYGYTF.

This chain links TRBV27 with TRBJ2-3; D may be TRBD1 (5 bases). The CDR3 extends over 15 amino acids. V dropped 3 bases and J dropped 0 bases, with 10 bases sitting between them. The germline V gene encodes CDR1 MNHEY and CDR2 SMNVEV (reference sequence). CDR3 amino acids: CASSFSTASTDTQYF. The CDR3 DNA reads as TGTGCCAGCAGTTTCTCGACAGCTAGCACAGATACGCAGTATTTT.